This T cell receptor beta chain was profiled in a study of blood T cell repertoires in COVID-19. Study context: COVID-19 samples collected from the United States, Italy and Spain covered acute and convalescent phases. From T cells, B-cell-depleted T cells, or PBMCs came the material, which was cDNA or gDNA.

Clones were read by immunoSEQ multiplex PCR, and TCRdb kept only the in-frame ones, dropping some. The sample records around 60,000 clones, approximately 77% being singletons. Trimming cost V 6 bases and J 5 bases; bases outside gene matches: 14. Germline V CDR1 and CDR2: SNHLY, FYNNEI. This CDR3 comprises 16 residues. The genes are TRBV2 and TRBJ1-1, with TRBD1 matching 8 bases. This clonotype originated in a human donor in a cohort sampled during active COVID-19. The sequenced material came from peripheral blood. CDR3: CASRKVGQGDGTEAFF. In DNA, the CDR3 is TGTGCCAGCAGGAAGGTAGGACAGGGCGATGGGACTGAAGCTTTCTTT. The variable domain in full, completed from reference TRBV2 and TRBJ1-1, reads EPEVTQTPSHQVTQMGQEVILRCVPISNHLYFYWYRQILGQKVEFLVSFYNNEISEKSEIFDDQFSVERPDGSNFTLKIRSTKLEDSAMYFCASRKVGQGDGTEAFFGQGTRLTVV.